This TCR beta chain was documented in a study of cytomegalovirus exposure and HLA in healthy donors. It was with 60 Vbeta and 13 Jbeta primers that the PCR ran. Sequenced by immunoSEQ multiplex PCR; TCRdb stores in-frame clones only, minus some. The sample holds 100,000 or so clones; 65% to 75% are singletons and the top ten take around 1.9%. This CDR3 has 15 residues. V was clipped by 1 base and J by 5 bases, with 9 bases between them. The germline gives CDR1 MGHDK, CDR2 SYGVNS. General study findings and limits: Most TCRs appeared rarely, but some public TCRs recurred in many donors.

About this clone itself: The antigen is unknown. Other DNA sequences in this sample translate to the same CDR3.

The rearrangement links TRBV25-1 to TRBJ1-6; D remains unclear. The TCR originated in a woman aged 40 to 55 in good health and CMV-seronegative. The specimen was PBMCs. The CDR3 protein is CASSESGFNNSPLHF. The CDR3 DNA reads TGTGCCAGCAGTGAATCCGGGTTCAATAATTCACCCCTCCACTTT.